The T cell receptor beta chain under discussion was sequenced for a study of T-cell reconstitution after alpha-beta-depleted transplantation in children. Study-level points and caveats: As was reported, about two months after transplant, alpha-beta T cells came from several hundred expanded graft clones. By one year post-transplant, T-cell counts and diversity largely arose from T cells that were newly produced.

Library preparation (for TCRbeta) was performed with unique molecular identifiers. TCRdb used MiXCR to reprocess the PCR reads, holding one entry per CDR3 protein. The top ten hold 0.75% to 0.85% of the sample, which has 600,000 to 800,000 distinct CDR3 sequences, about an eighth seen once. Points on this clonotype: As yet, its antigen is unknown.

This sequence originates from a girl aged 2-10 years with congenital amegakaryocytic thrombocytopenia, due to receive a stem cell transplant. The sequenced sample was PBMCs, obtained before TCRalphabeta/CD19-depleted stem cell transplant.

Here the CDR3 DNA reads TGTGCCAGCAGTGAAGCAGGACTAGCGGAATACAATGAGCAGTTCTTC. As protein: CASSEAGLAEYNEQFF. V is TRBV6-1 and J is TRBJ2-1, with 10 bases lining up with TRBD2. The CDR3 has 16 residues. The junction had 3 bases not matched to a gene; V was cut back by 0 bases and J by 4 bases. Germline CDR1 reads MNHNS; CDR2 reads SASEGT.